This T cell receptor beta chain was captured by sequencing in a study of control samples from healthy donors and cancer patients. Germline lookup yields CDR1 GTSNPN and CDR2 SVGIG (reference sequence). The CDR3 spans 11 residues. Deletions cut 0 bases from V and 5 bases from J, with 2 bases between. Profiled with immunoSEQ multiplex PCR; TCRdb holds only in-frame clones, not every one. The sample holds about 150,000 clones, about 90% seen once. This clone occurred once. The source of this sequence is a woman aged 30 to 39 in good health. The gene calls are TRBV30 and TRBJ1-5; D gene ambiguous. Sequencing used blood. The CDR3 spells CAWSVHQPQHF. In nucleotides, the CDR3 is TGTGCCTGGAGTGTACATCAGCCCCAGCATTTT.